This is a list of T cell receptor beta chains from one sample in a study of ipilimumab plus nivolumab after autologous stem cell transplantation. Using immunoSEQ multiplex PCR, the repertoire was profiled, and TCRdb retains in-frame clones only, with some absent. The sample gives tens of thousands of clones, roughly 86% of which show up once; 4% to 6% is in the top ten. The sample here was PBMCs, taken in a trial of ipilimumab plus nivolumab as post-transplant consolidation. These receptors came from a male donor with diffuse large B-cell lymphoma. CDR3s include the opening cysteine and the closing phenylalanine or tryptophan. Each record gives: clone size, CDR3 length, D gene, J gene, V gene, CDR3 protein, CDR3 DNA. The D gene is left open where the match is weak. Clone size is given for some rows only: seen once, a few or many times, or a class if the clone is expanded.

>-|16|TRBD2|TRBJ2-5|TRBV4-2
CASSQRVVAGSETQYF
TGTGCCAGCAGCCAGAGGGTGGTAGCGGGGTCTGAGACCCAGTACTTC
>few|16|TRBD1|TRBJ1-4|TRBV30
CAWITRPGQGDEKLFF
TGTGCCTGGATTACCCGACCGGGACAGGGCGATGAAAAACTGTTTTTT
>few|14|-|TRBJ2-7|TRBV29-1
CSPKRIDSSYEQYF
TGCAGCCCAAAAAGAATCGACAGCTCCTACGAGCAGTACTTC
>-|20|TRBD2|TRBJ2-3|TRBV27
CASSLNWRASGASSTDTQYF
TGTGCCAGCAGTTTAAACTGGAGGGCTAGCGGGGCTTCTAGCACAGATACGCAGTATTTT
>-|13|TRBD1|TRBJ1-2|TRBV19
CASSQGEVYGYTF
TGTGCCAGTAGCCAGGGGGAGGTCTATGGCTACACCTTC
>-|13|-|TRBJ1-5|TRBV28
CASSLGVYQPQHF
TGTGCCAGCAGTTTGGGGGTTTACCAGCCCCAGCATTTT
>few|14|TRBD2|TRBJ2-3|TRBV7-9
CASSLESVAGTQYF
TGTGCCAGCAGCTTAGAGTCGGTAGCGGGGACGCAGTATTTT
>-|14|-|TRBJ2-1|TRBV5-1
CASSLVAGLNEQFF
TGCGCCAGCAGCTTGGTTGCGGGGCTTAATGAGCAGTTCTTC
>-|15|-|TRBJ1-2|TRBV4-2
CASSQEGWIKYGYTF
TGTGCCAGCAGCCAAGAGGGCTGGATCAAGTATGGCTACACCTTC
>few|12|-|TRBJ1-5|TRBV6-5
CASSGYGEPQHF
TGTGCCAGCAGTGGTTACGGCGAGCCCCAGCATTTT
>-|13|-|TRBJ1-2|TRBV11-2
CASSPLGGYGYTF
TGTGCCAGCAGCCCCCTGGGGGGCTATGGCTACACCTTC
>-|19|TRBD2|TRBJ2-5|TRBV7-6
CASSPSGRYSGGAKETQYF
TGTGCCAGCAGCCCTTCGGGGCGGTATAGCGGGGGGGCAAAAGAGACCCAGTACTTC
>once|14|-|TRBJ2-7|TRBV2
CASRPELRINTQYF
TGTGCCAGCCGCCCCGAGCTAAGGATCAACACCCAGTACTTC
>-|13|-|TRBJ2-3|TRBV9
CASSVVVADTQYF
TGTGCCAGCAGCGTAGTTGTGGCGGATACGCAGTATTTT
>-|15|TRBD2|TRBJ2-3|TRBV5-4
CASSSGTSGTDTQYF
TGTGCCAGCAGTTCGGGGACTAGCGGCACAGATACGCAGTATTTT
>once|14|-|TRBJ2-5|TRBV7-8
CASSLPSLKGTQYF
TGTGCCAGCAGCTTACCATCCCTTAAGGGGACCCAGTACTTC
>-|15|-|TRBJ2-7|TRBV21-1
CASSRGDGKGYEQYF
TGTGCCAGCAGCAGAGGAGACGGGAAAGGCTACGAGCAGTACTTC
>-|14|TRBD2|TRBJ2-3|TRBV13
CASSSRLATDTQYF
TGTGCCAGCAGCTCCAGACTAGCTACAGATACGCAGTATTTT
>once|14|-|TRBJ2-5|TRBV29-1
CSVGSGWGQETQYF
TGCAGCGTAGGAAGTGGTTGGGGTCAAGAGACCCAGTACTTC
>-|15|-|TRBJ2-5|TRBV5-1
CASRVGGGFQETQYF
TGCGCCAGCAGGGTCGGGGGTGGTTTTCAAGAGACCCAGTACTTC
>-|15|TRBD1|TRBJ2-5|TRBV4-2
CASSQGTGEKETQYF
TGTGCCAGCAGTCAGGGGACAGGGGAAAAGGAAACCCAGTACTTC
>-|16|-|TRBJ1-1|TRBV6-5
CASSYSSARANTEAFF
TGTGCCAGCAGTTACTCGAGTGCCCGGGCGAACACTGAAGCTTTCTTT
>-|14|-|TRBJ1-5|TRBV27
CASSPEARNQPQHF
TGTGCCAGCAGTCCCGAGGCTCGGAATCAGCCCCAGCATTTT
>-|15|TRBD1|TRBJ1-4|TRBV5-5
CASSWGYRGEEKLFF
TGTGCCAGCAGCTGGGGATACAGGGGAGAAGAAAAACTGTTTTTT
>-|14|TRBD1|TRBJ2-5|TRBV7-2
CASSFQGQRETQYF
TGTGCCAGCAGCTTTCAGGGACAGCGAGAGACCCAGTACTTC
>-|16|-|TRBJ1-1|TRBV7-9
CASSLGAGIMNTEAFF
TGTGCCAGCAGCTTAGGCGCAGGGATAATGAACACTGAAGCTTTCTTT
>-|15|-|TRBJ2-7|TRBV13
CASSLDPRTGYEQYF
TGTGCCAGCAGCTTAGATCCCCGGACCGGGTACGAGCAGTACTTC
>-|16|TRBD1|TRBJ1-1|TRBV7-2
CASSRRGTVLNTEAFF
TGTGCCAGCAGCCGAAGGGGGACAGTTCTGAACACTGAAGCTTTCTTT
>-|14|-|TRBJ1-2|TRBV11-2
CASSLGTGSHGYTF
TGTGCCAGCAGCTTAGGAACAGGGTCCCATGGCTACACCTTC
>-|15|-|TRBJ2-6|TRBV19
CASSERASGANVLTF
TGTGCCAGTAGTGAAAGAGCGTCTGGGGCCAACGTCCTGACTTTC
>-|15|-|TRBJ2-2|TRBV2
CASTPTGTNTGELFF
TGTGCCAGCACCCCGACTGGGACAAACACCGGGGAGCTGTTTTTT
>-|13|-|TRBJ1-1|TRBV7-2
CASSYDLRTRSFF
TGTGCCAGCAGCTATGACTTGAGGACTCGCTCTTTCTTT
>-|13|-|TRBJ1-2|TRBV9
CASSVGGNYGYTF
TGTGCCAGCAGCGTAGGGGGAAACTATGGCTACACCTTC
>-|16|TRBD1|TRBJ1-1|TRBV19
CASSKPLGGTGTQAFF
TGTGCCAGTAGTAAACCCCTTGGGGGGACAGGGACCCAAGCTTTCTTT
>-|17|-|TRBJ2-2|TRBV5-1
CASSLDLPGGLSGELFF
TGCGCCAGCAGCTTGGATTTGCCGGGGGGCCTTTCCGGGGAGCTGTTTTTT
>-|13|-|TRBJ1-4|TRBV29-1
CSVVRGSNEKLFF
TGCAGCGTTGTTCGGGGGTCTAATGAAAAACTGTTTTTT
>once|15|-|TRBJ2-5|TRBV6-1
CASSERPGEQETQYF
TGTGCCAGCAGTGAACGTCCAGGGGAGCAAGAGACCCAGTACTTC
>-|14|-|TRBJ1-5|TRBV5-6
CASSLYSSNQPQHF
TGTGCCAGCAGCTTGTACAGCAGCAATCAGCCCCAGCATTTT
>-|18|-|TRBJ1-6|TRBV7-9
CASSLVGARDSYNSPLHF
TGTGCCAGCAGCTTAGTGGGTGCCCGGGACTCCTATAATTCACCCCTCCACTTT
>-|14|-|TRBJ2-7|TRBV7-2
CASSLTARENEQYF
TGTGCCAGCAGCTTAACGGCCAGGGAGAACGAGCAGTACTTC
>-|15|-|TRBJ2-1|TRBV7-8
CASSLGNGGGDEQFF
TGTGCCAGCAGCTTAGGAAACGGGGGTGGCGATGAGCAGTTCTTC
>-|16|TRBD2|TRBJ2-3|TRBV2
CARAERRGIFTDTQYF
TGTGCCAGGGCGGAAAGGCGGGGGATATTCACAGATACGCAGTATTTT
>-|17|TRBD2|TRBJ2-1|TRBV5-1
CASSLGGGTSPYNEQFF
TGCGCCAGCAGCTTAGGGGGCGGGACTAGCCCATACAATGAGCAGTTCTTC
>-|15|TRBD1|TRBJ2-5|TRBV25-1
CASSAGTGVRETQYF
TGTGCCAGCAGCGCCGGGACAGGGGTACGCGAGACCCAGTACTTC